The 7 T cell receptor beta chains presented below share a single source sample, sequenced in a study of cytomegalovirus exposure and HLA in healthy donors. The PCR contained 60 Vbeta and 13 Jbeta primers. TCRdb's table, derived via immunoSEQ multiplex PCR, lists solely in-frame clones and lacks some. The sample records about 160,000 clones, roughly 73% being singletons. The specimen was PBMCs. Every receptor here comes from a woman aged 25 to 39 in good health and CMV-seronegative.

This clone turned up a few times. The V call is TRBV5-1, the J call TRBJ2-1, with 9 nucleotides matching TRBD2. Germline V gene data show CDR1 as SGHRS and CDR2 as YFSETQ. The CDR3 spans 15 residues. Trimming removed 1 base from V and 4 bases from J; junction bases left unmatched: 3. CDR3 amino acids: CASSLRTSDYNEQFF. CDR3 nucleotides: TGCGCCAGCAGCTTGAGGACTAGCGATTACAATGAGCAGTTCTTC. The full variable domain, completed using reference TRBV5-1 and TRBJ2-1, is KAGVTQTPRYLIKTRGQQVTLSCSPISGHRSVSWYQQTPGQGLQFLFEYFSETQRNKGNFPGRFSGRQFSNSRSEMNVSTLELGDSALYLCASSLRTSDYNEQFFGPGTRLTVL.

This sequence joins TRBV5-1 and TRBJ2-2, with 7 positions matching TRBD1. The germline V gene has CDR1 SGHRS and CDR2 YFSETQ. V was pared by 4 bases and J by 5 bases, with 5 bases of the junction left unmatched. This CDR3 has 14 residues. CDR3 in DNA: TGCGCCAGCAGCGGGCAGACAGGGACCGGGGAGCTGTTTTTT. Residues: CASSGQTGTGELFF.

The chain employs TRBV4-2 and TRBJ2-1; the D gene is possibly TRBD1 (6 bases). This CDR3 has 13 residues. Germline V gene lookup returns CDR1 LGHNA and CDR2 YNFKEQ. Trimming stripped 3 bases from V and 7 bases from J, with 10 bases between. The CDR3 sequence is CASSQNRDNEQFF. CDR3 bases: TGTGCCAGCAGCCAGAACAGGGATAATGAGCAGTTCTTC.

The chain has TRBV5-6 and TRBJ1-5, with TRBD1 matching 9 bases. Germline CDR1 is SGHDT and CDR2 is YYEEEE. Germline trimming cut 0 bases from V and 7 bases from J; bases unmatched to any gene: 2. This CDR3 comprises 14 residues. This CDR3 reads CASSLGTGAQPQHF. The CDR3 region has the DNA TGTGCCAGCAGCTTGGGGACAGGGGCCCAGCCCCAGCATTTT. Looking up the rest from reference TRBV5-6 and TRBJ1-5 gives the full variable domain: DAGVTQSPTHLIKTRGQQVTLRCSPKSGHDTVSWYQQALGQGPQFIFQYYEEEERQRGNFPDRFSGHQFPNYSSELNVNALLLGDSALYLCASSLGTGAQPQHFGDGTRLSIL.

The V call is TRBV18, the J call TRBJ1-2, with D perhaps matching TRBD1 (5 bases). This CDR3 spans 12 amino acids. V was shortened by 6 bases and J by 4 bases, with 9 bases between the two germline ends. From germline, CDR1 is KGHSH and CDR2 LQKENI. The CDR3 bases are TGTGCCAGCTCGACTGACAGCTATGGCTACACCTTC. Amino acid sequence: CASSTDSYGYTF.

The CDR3 loop is CAWTPLGQGGDTQYF. Written as DNA, the CDR3 is TGTGCCTGGACCCCGTTGGGACAGGGAGGAGATACGCAGTATTTT. The chain uses TRBV30 and TRBJ2-3; TRBD1 agrees at 9 bases. The CDR3 runs 15 residues. Germline assignment: CDR1 GTSNPN and CDR2 SVGIG (reference sequence). V lost 4 bases to trimming and J lost 5 bases; unmatched junction nucleotides: 10.

This chain uses TRBV13 with TRBJ1-1; unclear D gene. CDR1 is PRHDT and CDR2 is FYEKMQ in the germline V gene (reference sequence). The CDR3 length is 13 residues. V was pared by 8 bases and J by 4 bases, with 14 bases between. DNA for the CDR3: TGTGCCAGCGACCCACGAGCGGGCACTGAAGCTTTCTTT. Translated, it gives CASDPRAGTEAFF.